This entry features one T cell receptor beta chain sequence. The antigen is unknown. The source of the sample is a study of cytomegalovirus exposure and HLA in healthy donors. Study-level information: Of some 410 genotyped donors, roughly 81% grouped in the Caucasian-associated ancestry cluster. Points from the study as a whole: In a later analysis, a genetic analysis reported fewer productive-TCR N-insertions in an Asian-associated ancestry cluster than the cohort average. Analysis performed later showed TCR beta chains linked to HLA being more clonally expanded than equally common others.

CDR3 size: 15 residues. Germline V lookup: CDR1 SGHRS, CDR2 YFSETQ. V lost 4 bases, J lost 3 bases, and 5 bases stayed unmatched. PCR used 60 Vbeta primers and 13 Jbeta primers. Per the authors' pipeline: Unique TCR beta chains numbered around 80 million in a later analysis, with roughly 10 million shared. Sequencing used immunoSEQ multiplex PCR; TCRdb keeps in-frame clones, though not all of them. The V and J calls and clone size are taken from that table; D and trimming were inferred from the DNA. Here the sample spans around 210,000 clones, 75% to 85% being singletons. The sample consisted of PBMCs. The sequence was collected from a woman in her thirties or forties in good health and CMV-seronegative. The rearrangement joins TRBV5-1 to TRBJ2-1, with TRBD1 matching 9 bases. CDR3 sequence (DNA): TGCGCCAGCAGCGAACAGGGGGCAGACTACAATGAGCAGTTCTTC. Protein product: CASSEQGADYNEQFF.